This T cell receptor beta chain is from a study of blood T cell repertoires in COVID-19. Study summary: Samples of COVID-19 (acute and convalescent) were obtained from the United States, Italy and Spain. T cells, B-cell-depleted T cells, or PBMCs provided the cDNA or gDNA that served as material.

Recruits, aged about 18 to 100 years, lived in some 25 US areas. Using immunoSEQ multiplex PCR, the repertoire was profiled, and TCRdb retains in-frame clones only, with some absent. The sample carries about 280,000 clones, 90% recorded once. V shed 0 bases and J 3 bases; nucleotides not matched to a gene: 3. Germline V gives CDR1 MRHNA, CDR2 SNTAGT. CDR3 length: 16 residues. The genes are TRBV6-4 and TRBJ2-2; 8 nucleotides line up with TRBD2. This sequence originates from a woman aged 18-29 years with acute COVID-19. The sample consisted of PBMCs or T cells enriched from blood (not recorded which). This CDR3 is CASSDSGRGDTGELFF. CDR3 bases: TGTGCCAGCAGTGACTCGGGGCGGGGGGACACCGGGGAGCTGTTTTTT.